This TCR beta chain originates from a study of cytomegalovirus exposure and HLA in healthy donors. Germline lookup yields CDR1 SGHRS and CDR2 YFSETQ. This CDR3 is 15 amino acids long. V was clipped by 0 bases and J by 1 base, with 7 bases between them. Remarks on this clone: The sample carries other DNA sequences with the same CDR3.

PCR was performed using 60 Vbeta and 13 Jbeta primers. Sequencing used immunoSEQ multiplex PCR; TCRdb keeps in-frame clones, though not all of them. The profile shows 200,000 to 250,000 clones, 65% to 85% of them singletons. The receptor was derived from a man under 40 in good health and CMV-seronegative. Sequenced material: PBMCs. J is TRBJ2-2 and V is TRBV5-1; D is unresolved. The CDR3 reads CASSLGGKNTGELFF. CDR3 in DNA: TGCGCCAGCAGCTTGGGAGGAAAGAACACCGGGGAGCTGTTTTTT.